Listed below are T cell receptor beta chains from one sample, sequenced in a study of T cells in Graves' hyperthyroidism and ophthalmopathy. MiXCR, applied by TCRdb to the multiplex PCR reads, yields one record per CDR3 protein. Seen here are more than 600,000 distinct CDR3 sequences, about a sixth observed once, and the top ten hold around 7.7%. The sample taken for sequencing was blood. These TCRs come from a man younger than 35 with Graves' hyperthyroidism. Each CDR3 is given with its conserved first and last residue. Fields, in order: V gene, D gene, clone size, J gene, CDR3 DNA, CDR3 protein. A D gene is named only where the DNA matches it firmly. Only part of the rows carry a size: once, few, many, or a class if the clone is expanded.

V gene: TRBV28
D gene: -
clone size: few
J gene: TRBJ1-4
CDR3 DNA: TGTGCCAGCAGTGGCCCGACAGGAGCTAATGAAAAACTGTTTTTT
CDR3 protein: CASSGPTGANEKLFF

V gene: TRBV28
D gene: -
clone size: many
J gene: TRBJ1-5
CDR3 DNA: TGTGCCAGCAGTACTTTCTATGATCAGCCCCAGCATTTT
CDR3 protein: CASSTFYDQPQHF

V gene: TRBV28
D gene: TRBD1
clone size: many
J gene: TRBJ1-2
CDR3 DNA: TGTGCCAGCAGTTTAGCGGACAGGGAAGGCTACACCTTC
CDR3 protein: CASSLADREGYTF

V gene: TRBV7-2
D gene: TRBD1
clone size: -
J gene: TRBJ2-5
CDR3 DNA: TGTGCCAGCAGCATAGGACAGGGGGCGCGGCTGCCGACCCAGTACTTC
CDR3 protein: CASSIGQGARLPTQYF

V gene: TRBV7-9
D gene: TRBD2
clone size: few
J gene: TRBJ2-5
CDR3 DNA: TGTGCCAGCAGCTGGAGCGGGAATGAGACCCAGTACTTC
CDR3 protein: CASSWSGNETQYF

V gene: TRBV14
D gene: TRBD2
clone size: many
J gene: TRBJ2-1
CDR3 DNA: TGTGCCAGCAGCCCCCGGGGCTCGGCGGGACTAGCGCTCGATGAGCAGTTCTTC
CDR3 protein: CASSPRGSAGLALDEQFF

V gene: TRBV29-1
D gene: -
clone size: -
J gene: TRBJ2-7
CDR3 DNA: TGCAGCGTTGAAGATTCGGCCACCTACGAGCAGTACTTC
CDR3 protein: CSVEDSATYEQYF

V gene: TRBV28
D gene: -
clone size: -
J gene: TRBJ2-7
CDR3 DNA: TGTGCCAGCATCCCGGTAGGGGGAGGGTACGAGCAGTACTTC
CDR3 protein: CASIPVGGGYEQYF

V gene: TRBV7-2
D gene: -
clone size: -
J gene: TRBJ1-6
CDR3 DNA: TGTGCCAGCAGCTTAGCTCTCAGGGGCGAAAATTCACCCCTCCACTTT
CDR3 protein: CASSLALRGENSPLHF

V gene: TRBV4-2
D gene: -
clone size: few
J gene: TRBJ2-2
CDR3 DNA: TGTGCCAGCAGCCATGACCGCTGGGCCGGGGAGCTGTTTTTT
CDR3 protein: CASSHDRWAGELFF

V gene: TRBV20-1
D gene: -
clone size: many
J gene: TRBJ2-7
CDR3 DNA: TGCAGTGCTAGAGAGGGGGAAGTCCCCTACGAGCAGTACTTC
CDR3 protein: CSAREGEVPYEQYF

V gene: TRBV6-2/TRBV6-3
D gene: TRBD2
clone size: -
J gene: TRBJ2-1
CDR3 DNA: TGTGCCAGCAGTCCTGCGGGAGCAGGTGGTGAGCAGTTCTTC
CDR3 protein: CASSPAGAGGEQFF

V gene: TRBV28
D gene: -
clone size: -
J gene: TRBJ2-2
CDR3 DNA: TGTGCCAGCAGCTTTACTCGACACACCGGGGAGCTGTTTTTT
CDR3 protein: CASSFTRHTGELFF

V gene: TRBV18
D gene: TRBD1
clone size: few
J gene: TRBJ1-1
CDR3 DNA: TGTGCCAGCTCACCTTTTACCGACAGGGGCCACACTGAAGCTTTCTTT
CDR3 protein: CASSPFTDRGHTEAFF

V gene: TRBV6-2/TRBV6-3
D gene: -
clone size: many
J gene: TRBJ1-5
CDR3 DNA: TGTGCCAGCAGTTCCCTAGGTCAGCCCCAGCATTTT
CDR3 protein: CASSSLGQPQHF

V gene: TRBV9
D gene: -
clone size: -
J gene: TRBJ1-5
CDR3 DNA: TGTGCCAGCAGCGTAGGGTACTTTAGCAATCAGCCCCAGCATTTT
CDR3 protein: CASSVGYFSNQPQHF

V gene: TRBV9
D gene: TRBD2
clone size: -
J gene: TRBJ2-7
CDR3 DNA: TGTGCCAGCAGCGCTCACCTAGCGGGAGTCAACGAGCAGTACTTC
CDR3 protein: CASSAHLAGVNEQYF

V gene: TRBV6-5
D gene: TRBD2
clone size: few
J gene: TRBJ2-7
CDR3 DNA: TGTGCCAGCAGTTACTCAGGTGCTAGCGGGAGGAACGAGCAGTACTTC
CDR3 protein: CASSYSGASGRNEQYF

V gene: TRBV27
D gene: -
clone size: few
J gene: TRBJ2-7
CDR3 DNA: TGTGCCAGCAGCCCTTACGGGCGGAGCTCCTACGAGCAGTACTTC
CDR3 protein: CASSPYGRSSYEQYF

V gene: TRBV19
D gene: -
clone size: few
J gene: TRBJ2-5
CDR3 DNA: TGTGCCAGTAGTACGGGACTCCAATCAGAGACCCAGTACTTC
CDR3 protein: CASSTGLQSETQYF

V gene: TRBV5-1
D gene: TRBD2
clone size: few
J gene: TRBJ2-5
CDR3 DNA: TGCGCCAGCAGCTTTGGACTAGCGGGGATTGGAGAGACCCAGTACTTC
CDR3 protein: CASSFGLAGIGETQYF

V gene: TRBV6-4
D gene: -
clone size: -
J gene: TRBJ1-5
CDR3 DNA: TGTGCCAGCAATCTACAGGGAAATCAGCCCCAGCATTTT
CDR3 protein: CASNLQGNQPQHF

V gene: TRBV28
D gene: TRBD2
clone size: few
J gene: TRBJ2-1
CDR3 DNA: TGTGCCAGCAGTTTGGCACTAGCGGGCCCTAACAATGAGCAGTTCTTC
CDR3 protein: CASSLALAGPNNEQFF

V gene: TRBV10-3
D gene: -
clone size: many
J gene: TRBJ2-7
CDR3 DNA: TGTGCCATCAGTGGTTCCGGGAACGAGCAGTACTTC
CDR3 protein: CAISGSGNEQYF

V gene: TRBV20-1
D gene: TRBD2
clone size: few
J gene: TRBJ2-4
CDR3 DNA: TGCAGTGCTAGTCGTAGCGGGAGGTACATTCAGTACTTC
CDR3 protein: CSASRSGRYIQYF

V gene: TRBV19
D gene: -
clone size: many
J gene: TRBJ2-3
CDR3 DNA: TGTGCCAGTAGTATCCGACCCCCGACGGATACGCAGTATTTT
CDR3 protein: CASSIRPPTDTQYF

V gene: TRBV7-9
D gene: TRBD2
clone size: many
J gene: TRBJ2-1
CDR3 DNA: TGTGCCAGCAGCTTTCCACTAGCGGGAGAGGTCAATGAGCAGTTCTTC
CDR3 protein: CASSFPLAGEVNEQFF

V gene: TRBV18
D gene: TRBD2
clone size: few
J gene: TRBJ2-7
CDR3 DNA: TGTACCAGCTCTCAGGGACTAGCCGGCGAGCAGTACTTC
CDR3 protein: CTSSQGLAGEQYF

V gene: TRBV12-3/TRBV12-4
D gene: -
clone size: -
J gene: TRBJ2-3
CDR3 DNA: TGTGCCAGCGCCCCTTCTGGGGGCCTTAGCACAGATACGCAGTATTTT
CDR3 protein: CASAPSGGLSTDTQYF

V gene: TRBV4-2
D gene: -
clone size: -
J gene: TRBJ2-1
CDR3 DNA: TGTGCCAGCAGCCCGGACGGCTACAATGAGCAGTTGTTC
CDR3 protein: CASSPDGYNEQLF

V gene: TRBV24-1
D gene: TRBD1
clone size: -
J gene: TRBJ2-5
CDR3 DNA: TGTGCCACCAGTGCGGACAGGAAGACGCGAGAGACCCAGTACTTC
CDR3 protein: CATSADRKTRETQYF

V gene: TRBV10-3
D gene: -
clone size: few
J gene: TRBJ1-1
CDR3 DNA: TGTGCCATCAGTGATCTGTCCGGGGACACTGAAGCTTTCTTT
CDR3 protein: CAISDLSGDTEAFF

V gene: TRBV6-1
D gene: -
clone size: -
J gene: TRBJ1-5
CDR3 DNA: TGTGCCAGCCATAGGCTCTCCCAGCCCCAGCATTTT
CDR3 protein: CASHRLSQPQHF

V gene: TRBV28
D gene: -
clone size: many
J gene: TRBJ1-2
CDR3 DNA: TGTGCCAGCAGTTTCAGGGTTCGGGGCTACACCTTC
CDR3 protein: CASSFRVRGYTF

V gene: TRBV6-1
D gene: -
clone size: few
J gene: TRBJ2-2
CDR3 DNA: TGTGCCAGCAACCCACCAACCGGGGAGCTGTTTTTT
CDR3 protein: CASNPPTGELFF

V gene: TRBV28
D gene: -
clone size: many
J gene: TRBJ1-2
CDR3 DNA: TGTGCCAGCAGTCCTCCGGGTGGGGGCTACACCTTC
CDR3 protein: CASSPPGGGYTF

V gene: TRBV20-1
D gene: -
clone size: few
J gene: TRBJ2-7
CDR3 DNA: TGCAGTGCTAGAGATCCTGGTGCTAGCATGAACGAGCAGTACTTC
CDR3 protein: CSARDPGASMNEQYF

V gene: TRBV12-5
D gene: -
clone size: many
J gene: TRBJ2-3
CDR3 DNA: TGTGCTAGTGGTTTGGTACTCGCGGGGAGAGCGGGGCAGTATTTT
CDR3 protein: CASGLVLAGRAGQYF

V gene: TRBV12-3/TRBV12-4
D gene: TRBD2
clone size: -
J gene: TRBJ2-3
CDR3 DNA: TGTGCCAGCAGTGCCCGACTAGCCATGACAGATACGCAGTATTTT
CDR3 protein: CASSARLAMTDTQYF

V gene: TRBV6-2/TRBV6-3
D gene: -
clone size: many
J gene: TRBJ1-1
CDR3 DNA: TGTGCCAGCAGTTACTCAGGGTTTGTAGCTGAAGCTTTCTTT
CDR3 protein: CASSYSGFVAEAFF

V gene: TRBV6-1
D gene: -
clone size: -
J gene: TRBJ2-5
CDR3 DNA: TGTGCCAGCAGTAAGGTTAGAGAGACCCAGTACTTC
CDR3 protein: CASSKVRETQYF

V gene: TRBV3-1
D gene: TRBD2
clone size: once
J gene: TRBJ2-1
CDR3 DNA: TGTGCCACCAAAGCGGGAGGCTATCACAATGAGCAGTTCTTC
CDR3 protein: CATKAGGYHNEQFF

V gene: TRBV20-1
D gene: -
clone size: -
J gene: TRBJ2-7
CDR3 DNA: TGCAGTGCTAGTGGCGGACTCAACTCCTACGAGCAGTACTTC
CDR3 protein: CSASGGLNSYEQYF

V gene: TRBV20-1
D gene: -
clone size: many
J gene: TRBJ1-1
CDR3 DNA: TGCAGTGCTAGAGATCGGGTTGTGAACACTGAAGCTTTCTTT
CDR3 protein: CSARDRVVNTEAFF

V gene: TRBV7-2
D gene: TRBD2
clone size: few
J gene: TRBJ2-7
CDR3 DNA: TGTGCCAGCAGCTTAGTGGGACTAGCGGGAAAGTCCTACGAGCAGTACTTC
CDR3 protein: CASSLVGLAGKSYEQYF

V gene: TRBV20-1
D gene: -
clone size: -
J gene: TRBJ1-2
CDR3 DNA: TGCAGTGCTCCCCCCCGGGCGGATGGGGGCTACACCTTC
CDR3 protein: CSAPPRADGGYTF

V gene: TRBV20-1
D gene: TRBD2
clone size: few
J gene: TRBJ2-3
CDR3 DNA: TGCAGTGCTAGAGATTCGCGGGCTAGCGGGAGCACAGATACGCAGTATTTT
CDR3 protein: CSARDSRASGSTDTQYF

V gene: TRBV5-1
D gene: TRBD1
clone size: -
J gene: TRBJ2-7
CDR3 DNA: TGCGCCAGCAGCCGAGGGACAGGGGTCTCCGAGCAGTACTTC
CDR3 protein: CASSRGTGVSEQYF

V gene: TRBV19
D gene: -
clone size: -
J gene: TRBJ2-3
CDR3 DNA: TGTGCCAGCCTACAGACAGATACGCAGTATTTT
CDR3 protein: CASLQTDTQYF

V gene: TRBV20-1
D gene: TRBD2
clone size: -
J gene: TRBJ2-7
CDR3 DNA: TGCAGTGCTAGTCGGGCGGGAGATACCTACGAGCAGTACTTC
CDR3 protein: CSASRAGDTYEQYF

V gene: TRBV20-1
D gene: TRBD2
clone size: few
J gene: TRBJ2-1
CDR3 DNA: TGCAGTGCTCTGACTAGCACCCACAATGAGCAGTTCTTC
CDR3 protein: CSALTSTHNEQFF

V gene: TRBV11-2
D gene: TRBD2
clone size: few
J gene: TRBJ2-1
CDR3 DNA: TGTGCCAGCACCATTACCTCCAGGACTAGCTCCAATGAGCAGTTCTTC
CDR3 protein: CASTITSRTSSNEQFF

V gene: TRBV3-1
D gene: -
clone size: many
J gene: TRBJ1-5
CDR3 DNA: TGTGCCAGCAGCCGGGGGCCTATGCATCAGCCCCAGCATTTT
CDR3 protein: CASSRGPMHQPQHF

V gene: TRBV3-1
D gene: TRBD2
clone size: -
J gene: TRBJ2-2
CDR3 DNA: TGTGCCAGCAGCCAAGATCCCCGGCTGGGACTAGCGGTAAACACCGGGGAGCTGTTTTTT
CDR3 protein: CASSQDPRLGLAVNTGELFF

V gene: TRBV28
D gene: -
clone size: many
J gene: TRBJ1-5
CDR3 DNA: TGTGCCAGCAGCTCCCCCCGCCGACTTGGTCATCAGCCCCAGCATTTT
CDR3 protein: CASSSPRRLGHQPQHF

V gene: TRBV27
D gene: TRBD1
clone size: few
J gene: TRBJ2-7
CDR3 DNA: TGTGCCAGCAGGCCGACAGGGGAGGTCAACGAGCAGTACTTC
CDR3 protein: CASRPTGEVNEQYF

V gene: TRBV2
D gene: -
clone size: few
J gene: TRBJ2-7
CDR3 DNA: TGTGCCAGCAAGGGGCGAGAGCAGTACTTC
CDR3 protein: CASKGREQYF

V gene: TRBV20-1
D gene: TRBD1
clone size: -
J gene: TRBJ1-1
CDR3 DNA: TGCAGTGTCACAGAATCACCTACAGGGGTAACTGAAGCTTTCTTT
CDR3 protein: CSVTESPTGVTEAFF

V gene: TRBV20-1
D gene: -
clone size: -
J gene: TRBJ2-7
CDR3 DNA: TGCAGTGCTAACCCTTTGTCCAGGGTGGGGGAGCAGTACTTC
CDR3 protein: CSANPLSRVGEQYF